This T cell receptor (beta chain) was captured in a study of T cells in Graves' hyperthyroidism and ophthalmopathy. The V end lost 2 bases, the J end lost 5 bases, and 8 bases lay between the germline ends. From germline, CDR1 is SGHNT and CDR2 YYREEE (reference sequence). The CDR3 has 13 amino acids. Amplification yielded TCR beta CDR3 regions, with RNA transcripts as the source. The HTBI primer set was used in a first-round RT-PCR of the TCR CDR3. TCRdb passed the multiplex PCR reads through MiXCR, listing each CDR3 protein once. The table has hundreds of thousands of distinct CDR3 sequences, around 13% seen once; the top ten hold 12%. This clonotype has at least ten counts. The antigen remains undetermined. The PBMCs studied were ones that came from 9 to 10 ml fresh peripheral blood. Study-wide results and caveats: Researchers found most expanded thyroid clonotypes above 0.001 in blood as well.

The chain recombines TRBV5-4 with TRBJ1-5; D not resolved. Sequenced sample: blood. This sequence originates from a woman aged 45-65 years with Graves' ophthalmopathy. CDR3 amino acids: CASSFDPDQPQHF. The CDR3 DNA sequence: TGTGCCAGCAGCTTTGACCCAGATCAGCCCCAGCATTTT.